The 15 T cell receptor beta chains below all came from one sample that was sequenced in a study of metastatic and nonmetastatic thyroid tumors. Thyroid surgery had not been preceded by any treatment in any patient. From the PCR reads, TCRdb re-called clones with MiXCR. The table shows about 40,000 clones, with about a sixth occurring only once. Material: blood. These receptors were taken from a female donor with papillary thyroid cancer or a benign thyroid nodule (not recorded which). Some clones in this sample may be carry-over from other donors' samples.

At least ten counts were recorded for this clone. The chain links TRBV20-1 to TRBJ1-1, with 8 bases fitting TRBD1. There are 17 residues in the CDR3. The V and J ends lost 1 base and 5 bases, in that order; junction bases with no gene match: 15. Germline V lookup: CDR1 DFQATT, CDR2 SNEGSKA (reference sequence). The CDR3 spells CSARVGQGAWLGTEAFF. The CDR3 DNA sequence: TGCAGTGCTAGAGTAGGACAGGGAGCTTGGTTGGGGACTGAAGCTTTCTTT.

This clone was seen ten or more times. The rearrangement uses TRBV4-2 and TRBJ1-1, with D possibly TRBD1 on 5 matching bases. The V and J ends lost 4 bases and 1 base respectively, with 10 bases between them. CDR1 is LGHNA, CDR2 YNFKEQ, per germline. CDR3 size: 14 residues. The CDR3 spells CASSPTGQNTEAFF. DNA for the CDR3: TGTGCCAGCAGCCCAACGGGGCAGAACACTGAAGCTTTCTTT.

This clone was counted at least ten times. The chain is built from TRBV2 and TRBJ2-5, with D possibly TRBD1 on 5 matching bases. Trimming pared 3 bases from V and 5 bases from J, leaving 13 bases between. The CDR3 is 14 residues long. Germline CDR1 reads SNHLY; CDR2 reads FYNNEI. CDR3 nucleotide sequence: TGTGCCAGCAGTGACAGGGCGGTCGTGGAGACCCAGTACTTC. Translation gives CASSDRAVVETQYF.

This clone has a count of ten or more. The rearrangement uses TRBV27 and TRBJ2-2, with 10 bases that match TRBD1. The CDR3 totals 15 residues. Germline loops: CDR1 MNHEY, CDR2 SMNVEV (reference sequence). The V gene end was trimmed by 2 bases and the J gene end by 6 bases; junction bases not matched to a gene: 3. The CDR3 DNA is TGTGCCAGCAGTTTACGGGACAGGGGTGCCGGGGAGCTGTTTTTT. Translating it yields CASSLRDRGAGELFF.

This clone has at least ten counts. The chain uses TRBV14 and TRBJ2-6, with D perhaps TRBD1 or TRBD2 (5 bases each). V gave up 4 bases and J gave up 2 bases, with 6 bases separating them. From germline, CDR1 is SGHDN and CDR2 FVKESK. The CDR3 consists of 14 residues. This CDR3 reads CASSRGAGANVLTF. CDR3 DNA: TGTGCCAGCAGCCGAGGGGCTGGGGCCAACGTCCTGACTTTC. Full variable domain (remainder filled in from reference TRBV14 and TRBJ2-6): EAGVTQFPSHSVIEKGQTVTLRCDPISGHDNLYWYRRVMGKEIKFLLHFVKESKQDESGMPNNRFLAERTGGTYSTLKVQPAELEDSGVYFCASSRGAGANVLTFGAGSRLTVL.

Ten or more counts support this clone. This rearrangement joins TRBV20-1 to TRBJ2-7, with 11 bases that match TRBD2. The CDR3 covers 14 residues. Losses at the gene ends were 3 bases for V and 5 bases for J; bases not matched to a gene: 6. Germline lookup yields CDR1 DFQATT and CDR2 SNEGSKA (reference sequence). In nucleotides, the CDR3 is TGCAGTGCTAGCACTAGCGGGAGAAAAAACGAGCAGTACTTC. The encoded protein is CSASTSGRKNEQYF.

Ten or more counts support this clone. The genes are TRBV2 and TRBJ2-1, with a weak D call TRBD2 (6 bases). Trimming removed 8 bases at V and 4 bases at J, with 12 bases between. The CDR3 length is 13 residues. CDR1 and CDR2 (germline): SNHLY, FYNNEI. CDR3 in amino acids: CASGTLAYNEQFF. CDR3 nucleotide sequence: TGTGCCAGCGGAACCCTAGCGTACAATGAGCAGTTCTTC.

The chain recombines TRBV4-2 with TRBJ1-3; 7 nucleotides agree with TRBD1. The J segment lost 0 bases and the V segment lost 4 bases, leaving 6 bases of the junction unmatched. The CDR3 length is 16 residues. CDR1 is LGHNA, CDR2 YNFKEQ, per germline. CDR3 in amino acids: CASSREGAASGNTIYF. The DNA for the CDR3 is TGTGCCAGCAGCCGGGAGGGGGCAGCCTCTGGAAACACCATATATTTT.

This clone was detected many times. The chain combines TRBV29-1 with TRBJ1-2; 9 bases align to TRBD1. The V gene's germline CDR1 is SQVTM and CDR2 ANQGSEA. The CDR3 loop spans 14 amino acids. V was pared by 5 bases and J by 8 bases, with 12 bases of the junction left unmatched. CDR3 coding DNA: TGCAGCGTTTATAAAGGGACAGGGCTAAGGGGCTACACCTTC. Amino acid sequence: CSVYKGTGLRGYTF. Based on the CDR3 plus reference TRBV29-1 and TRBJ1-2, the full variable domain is SAVISQKPSRDICQRGTSLTIQCQVDSQVTMMFWYRQQPGQSLTLIATANQGSEATYESGFVIDKFPISRPNLTFSTLTVSNMSPEDSSIYLCSVYKGTGLRGYTFGSGTRLTVV.

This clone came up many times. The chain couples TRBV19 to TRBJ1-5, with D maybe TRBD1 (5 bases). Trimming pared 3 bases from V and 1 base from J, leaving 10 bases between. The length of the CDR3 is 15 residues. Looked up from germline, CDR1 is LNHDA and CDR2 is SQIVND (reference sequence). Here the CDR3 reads CASSMSGGSNQPQHF. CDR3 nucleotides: TGTGCCAGTAGTATGAGCGGGGGAAGCAATCAGCCCCAGCATTTT.

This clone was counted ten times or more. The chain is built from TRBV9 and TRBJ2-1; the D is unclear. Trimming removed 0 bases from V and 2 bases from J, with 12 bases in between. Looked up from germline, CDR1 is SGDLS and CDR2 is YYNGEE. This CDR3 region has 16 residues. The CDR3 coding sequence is TGTGCCAGCAGCGTAGCGGATACAAAGGCCTACAATGAGCAGTTCTTC. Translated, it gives CASSVADTKAYNEQFF.

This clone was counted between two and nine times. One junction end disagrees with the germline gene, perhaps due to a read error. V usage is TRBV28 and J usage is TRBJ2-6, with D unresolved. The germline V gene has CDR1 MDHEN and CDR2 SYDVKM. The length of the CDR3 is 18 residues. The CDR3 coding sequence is TGTGCCAGCTCCCGGGTCCGACAAGCCACCTCTGGTGCCAACGTCCTGACTTTC. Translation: CASSRVRQATSGANVLTF.

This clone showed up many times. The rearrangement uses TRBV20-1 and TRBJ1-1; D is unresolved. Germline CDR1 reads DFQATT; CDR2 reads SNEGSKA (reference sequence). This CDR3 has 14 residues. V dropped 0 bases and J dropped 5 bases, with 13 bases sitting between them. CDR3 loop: CSARDQGIITEAFF. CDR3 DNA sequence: TGCAGTGCTAGAGATCAAGGGATCATTACTGAAGCTTTCTTT.

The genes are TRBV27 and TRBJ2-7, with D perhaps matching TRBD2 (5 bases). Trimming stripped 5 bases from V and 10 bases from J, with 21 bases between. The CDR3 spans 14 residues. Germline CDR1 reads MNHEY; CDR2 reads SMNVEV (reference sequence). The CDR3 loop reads CASSNLAASTDQYF. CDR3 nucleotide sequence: TGTGCCAGCAGTAATCTAGCTGCCTCTACCGATCAGTACTTC.

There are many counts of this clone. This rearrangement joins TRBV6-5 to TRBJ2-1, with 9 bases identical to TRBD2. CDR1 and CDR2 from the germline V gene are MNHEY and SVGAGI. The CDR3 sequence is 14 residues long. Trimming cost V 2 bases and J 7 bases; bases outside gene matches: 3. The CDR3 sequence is CASSYAGGPNEQFF. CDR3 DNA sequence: TGTGCCAGCAGTTACGCGGGGGGGCCGAATGAGCAGTTCTTC.